Described below is a single T cell receptor beta chain sequence and its context. Its antigen is still unknown. Authors' methods: As immunoSEQ supplied junction-only sequences (without quality scores), filtering differed. Some clones are missing from TCRdb's copy, which holds only in-frame ones; the method was immunoSEQ multiplex PCR. The V and J calls and clone size come from that table; D and trimming were worked out from the DNA. The profile covers around 2.1 million clones, with about 93% appearing a single time and about 1.5% taken by the ten largest. This specimen belongs to a study of shared clonotypes between healthy human individuals. Study details: Sampling drew on donors who were a couple of women and a few men aged 18 to 49.

CDR3 length equals 15 residues. V shed 1 base and J shed 2 bases, with 11 bases lying between them. CDR1 LNHNV and CDR2 YYDKDF come from the germline V gene (reference sequence). Naivety among CD8 cells was defined by CD45RO negativity and positive CCR7 selection, thereby excluding terminally differentiated effector memory CD45RA+ cells. Study-wide points: Even with large depth, rarefaction showed that sorted-subset sequencing was incomplete.

This clonotype originated in a young man in good health. Some clones in this sample may be carry-over from other donors' samples. The source material was naive CD8+ T cells from PBMCs. The chain joins TRBV15 to TRBJ1-1; a possible D gene is TRBD1 (5 bases). The CDR3 nucleotides read TGTGCCACCAGCAGAGTCATAGGGGCCAACACTGAAGCTTTCTTT. Encoded protein: CATSRVIGANTEAFF.